Listed below are T cell receptor beta chains from one sample, sequenced in a study of post-analysis software for immune sequencing data. TCRdb fed the PCR reads into MiXCR, producing one record per CDR3 protein. The sample contains 700,000 to 900,000 distinct CDR3 sequences, roughly 50% of which appear only once. Sequencing used blood. These receptors originate from a girl aged 5-17 years with multiple sclerosis. CDR3s include the opening cysteine and the closing phenylalanine or tryptophan. A D gene is named only where the DNA matches it firmly. Clone size, where shown, is once, few, many, or a class for clones that have expanded.

J	V	D	size	DNA	CDR3
TRBJ2-6	TRBV5-8	NA	NA	TGTGCCAGCGGCAAGACAGGTCGCTCTGGGGCCAACGTCCTGACTTTC	CASGKTGRSGANVLTF
TRBJ2-5	TRBV7-2	TRBD2	NA	TGTGCCAGCAGCTTAGCGGGCGTGGCTAGCGGGAGTTTCCCAGAGACCCAGTACTTC	CASSLAGVASGSFPETQYF
TRBJ2-7	TRBV7-2	NA	few	TGTGCCAGCAGCTTACCCGGGGTACCTCCCTACGAGCAGTACTTC	CASSLPGVPPYEQYF
TRBJ1-2	TRBV12-3/TRBV12-4	TRBD1	few	TGTGCCAGCAGTTCACCCGGGACAGGGTCGCACAGTGGCTACACCTTC	CASSSPGTGSHSGYTF
TRBJ2-7	TRBV20-1	NA	once	TGCAGTGCTAGAACAGTGAGCTCCTACGAGCAGTACTTC	CSARTVSSYEQYF
TRBJ2-7	TRBV6-2/TRBV6-3	TRBD1	NA	TGTGCCAGCAGTCCCGACAGGGTCTCCTACGAGCAGTACTTC	CASSPDRVSYEQYF
TRBJ2-5	TRBV5-1	NA	NA	TGCGCCAGCAGCTTGGACCAGACCGAAGAGACCCAGTACTTC	CASSLDQTEETQYF
TRBJ2-1	TRBV20-1	NA	once	TGCAGCCCCAAAGACTGCTTCCACAATGAGCAGTTCTTC	CSPKDCFHNEQFF
TRBJ1-2	TRBV10-3	TRBD1	NA	TGTGCCATCACCCCGGGACAGGAGACCTATGGCTACACCTTC	CAITPGQETYGYTF
TRBJ2-7	TRBV29-1	NA	NA	TGCAGCGTTGGGAGTAGCCCCGGGGACGAGCAGTACTTC	CSVGSSPGDEQYF
TRBJ2-7	TRBV7-2	NA	NA	TGTGCCAGCGCCCGGTGGATGAGAGAGTCCTACGAGCAGTACTTC	CASARWMRESYEQYF
TRBJ2-7	TRBV2	NA	NA	TGTGCCAGCAGTGATTATCCAGGGGACTACGAGCAGTACTTC	CASSDYPGDYEQYF